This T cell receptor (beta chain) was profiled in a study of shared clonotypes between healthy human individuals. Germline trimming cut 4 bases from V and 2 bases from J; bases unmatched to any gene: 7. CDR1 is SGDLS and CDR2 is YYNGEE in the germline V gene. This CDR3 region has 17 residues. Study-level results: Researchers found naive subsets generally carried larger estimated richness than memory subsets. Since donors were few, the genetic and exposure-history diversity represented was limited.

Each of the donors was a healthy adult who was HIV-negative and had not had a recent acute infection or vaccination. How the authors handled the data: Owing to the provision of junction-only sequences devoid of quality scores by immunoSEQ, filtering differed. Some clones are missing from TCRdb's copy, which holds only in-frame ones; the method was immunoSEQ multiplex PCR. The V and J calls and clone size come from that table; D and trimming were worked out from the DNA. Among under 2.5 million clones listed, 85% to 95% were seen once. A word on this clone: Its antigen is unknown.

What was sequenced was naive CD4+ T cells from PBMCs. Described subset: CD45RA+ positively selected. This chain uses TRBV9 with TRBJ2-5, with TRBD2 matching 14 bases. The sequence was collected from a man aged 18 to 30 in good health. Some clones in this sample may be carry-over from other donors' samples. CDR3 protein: CASSPRTSGGKQETQYF. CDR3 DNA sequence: TGTGCCAGCAGCCCTCGGACTAGCGGGGGGAAACAAGAGACCCAGTACTTC.